These 25 T cell receptor beta chains were all obtained from the same sample, sequenced in a study of cytomegalovirus exposure and HLA in healthy donors. Sequencing used immunoSEQ multiplex PCR; TCRdb keeps in-frame clones, though not all of them. The repertoire holds roughly 82,000 clones, with 85% to 95% as singletons. The sequencing sample was made of PBMCs. Receptors were obtained from a man aged 18-30 years in good health and CMV-seronegative.

The chain uses TRBV4-2 and TRBJ1-6, with 8 bases that match TRBD1. The V gene end was trimmed by 5 bases and the J gene end by 10 bases; junction bases not matched to a gene: 13. Per germline, CDR1 LGHNA and CDR2 YNFKEQ. CDR3 length: 16 residues. In nucleotides, the CDR3 is TGTGCCAGCAGCTTTCTTGACAGGGGAGTTAGCTCACCCCTCCACTTT. Protein sequence: CASSFLDRGVSSPLHF.

The rearrangement uses TRBV27 and TRBJ2-3; tentative D call: TRBD1 (6 bases). Germline lookup yields CDR1 MNHEY and CDR2 SMNVEV (reference sequence). The CDR3 totals 15 residues. V lost 0 bases, J lost 1 base, and 8 bases lay in between. Here the CDR3 DNA reads TGTGCCAGCAGTTTATCCAGGGGCGGCACAGATACGCAGTATTTT. Amino acids: CASSLSRGGTDTQYF.

The V and J genes are TRBV5-1 and TRBJ2-7; D gene ambiguous. The CDR3 length is 12 residues. CDR1 is SGHRS, CDR2 YFSETQ, per germline. The V end lost 0 bases, the J end lost 5 bases, and 6 bases lay between the germline ends. Here the CDR3 DNA reads TGCGCCAGCAGCTTGGTGGGCGACGAGCAGTACTTC. Translating gives CASSLVGDEQYF.

This clone was found a few times. The chain joins TRBV7-8 to TRBJ2-1; tentatively, D is TRBD1 (6 bases). Trimming left V 4 bases short and J 9 bases short, with 25 bases between. CDR3 size: 17 residues. Germline CDR1 is SGHVS and CDR2 is FQNEAQ. CDR3 in DNA: TGTGCCAGCAGCTACCCCACCCGGGACACACGCGGAGCTGAGCAGTTCTTC. This encodes CASSYPTRDTRGAEQFF.

This clone was recorded once. The V gene is TRBV4-1, the J gene TRBJ1-5; the D is unclear. Germline loops: CDR1 MGHRA, CDR2 YSYEKL. The CDR3 has 15 residues. V was shortened by 0 bases and J by 1 base, with 7 bases between the two germline ends. The CDR3 loop reads CASSQDPQSNQPQHF. CDR3 in DNA: TGCGCCAGCAGCCAAGATCCACAGAGCAATCAGCCCCAGCATTTT.

The genes are TRBV18 and TRBJ2-7; D is undetermined. V was trimmed by 5 bases and J by 6 bases, leaving 11 bases between them. This CDR3 has 12 amino acids. Germline-derived CDR1 and CDR2 are KGHSH and LQKENI. This chain's CDR3 is CASSAIVGEQYF. CDR3 DNA sequence: TGTGCCAGCTCAGCCATAGTTGGCGAGCAGTACTTC.

V usage is TRBV27 and J usage is TRBJ2-5; the D gene is possibly TRBD2 (6 bases). Trimming removed 2 bases from V and 4 bases from J, with 11 bases in between. CDR3 length: 14 amino acids. Germline V gene lookup returns CDR1 MNHEY and CDR2 SMNVEV (reference sequence). The CDR3 here is CASSLESRGETQYF. The CDR3 DNA sequence: TGTGCCAGCAGTTTAGAATCGCGGGGAGAGACCCAGTACTTC.

A few counts support this clone. This chain connects TRBV7-8 to TRBJ1-6; maybe TRBD1 (5 bases). Trimming took off 1 base at V and 6 bases at J, with 7 bases between the two ends. The germline V gene encodes CDR1 SGHVS and CDR2 FQNEAQ. The CDR3 is 14 amino acids. The CDR3 is CASSLGDSNSPLHF. The CDR3 coding sequence is TGTGCCAGCAGCTTAGGCGACAGTAATTCACCCCTCCACTTT. Looking up the rest from reference TRBV7-8 and TRBJ1-6 gives the full variable domain: GAGVSQSPRYKVAKRGQDVALRCDPISGHVSLFWYQQALGQGPEFLTYFQNEAQLDKSGLPSDRFFAERPEGSVSTLKIQRTQQEDSAVYLCASSLGDSNSPLHFGNGTRLTVT.

The V and J genes are TRBV9 and TRBJ1-1, with D tentatively TRBD1 (5 bases). Germline assignment: CDR1 SGDLS and CDR2 YYNGEE. The germline V and J ends were trimmed by 3 bases and 1 base, with 10 bases remaining between them. The CDR3 covers 14 residues. The CDR3 DNA is TGTGCCAGCAGCGGCAGGGAAAGGAACACTGAAGCTTTCTTT. Translation gives CASSGRERNTEAFF.

A single count supports this clone. V is TRBV5-1 and J is TRBJ2-3; no clear D. V gave up 2 bases and J gave up 6 bases, with 16 bases separating them. The CDR3 length is 15 residues. The V gene's germline CDR1 is SGHRS and CDR2 YFSETQ. The DNA of the CDR3 is TGCGCCAGCAGCTTCACAGTGCCCCTGGGCGATACGCAGTATTTT. This translates into CASSFTVPLGDTQYF.

The rearrangement uses TRBV10-2 and TRBJ1-1; 7 bases line up with TRBD1. After removal of 2 bases from V and 10 bases from J, the junction contained 4 bases not matched to a gene. Germline V gives CDR1 WSHSY, CDR2 SAAADI. The CDR3 has 12 amino acids. The CDR3 sequence is CASSERDRGAFF. The CDR3 nucleotides are TGCGCCAGCAGTGAGCGGGACAGAGGAGCTTTCTTT.

The chain carries TRBV30 and TRBJ1-4; D not resolved. V lost 0 bases and J lost 13, with 9 bases in between. Germline CDR1 is GTSNPN and CDR2 is SVGIG (reference sequence). CDR3 length equals 11 residues. This CDR3 is CAWSVGLGLFF. In DNA form, the CDR3 reads TGTGCCTGGAGTGTCGGACTGGGACTGTTTTTT.

The rearrangement joins TRBV10-3 to TRBJ2-1, with 8 bases aligning to TRBD2. The CDR3 contains 16 residues. Germline V gives CDR1 ENHRY, CDR2 SYGVKD. Trimming took 10 bases from V and 0 from J; bases not matched to a gene: 11. The CDR3 DNA reads as TGTGCCAGCAGGTACGCGGGAGGCAGCTCCTACAATGAGCAGTTCTTC. It specifies CASRYAGGSSYNEQFF.

This chain joins TRBV4-2 and TRBJ1-1; D gene uncertain. This CDR3 region has 16 residues. The germline V and J ends were trimmed by 5 bases and 0 bases, with 16 bases remaining between them. Germline V gene data show CDR1 as LGHNA and CDR2 as YNFKEQ. The CDR3 coding sequence is TGTGCCAGCAGCACTGAAGAGGGCATCATGAACACTGAAGCTTTCTTT. As protein: CASSTEEGIMNTEAFF.

The chain combines TRBV7-9 with TRBJ2-1; TRBD2 aligns across 7 bases. The germline gives CDR1 SEHNR, CDR2 FQNEAQ (reference sequence). The junction had 4 bases not matched to a gene; V was cut back by 5 bases and J by 0 bases. The CDR3 consists of 15 residues. The CDR3 loop is CASSRAGSSYNEQFF. The CDR3, as DNA: TGTGCCAGCAGCCGAGCGGGGAGCTCCTACAATGAGCAGTTCTTC.

The J gene is TRBJ2-1, the V gene TRBV7-3; weak D call: TRBD2 (5 bases). CDR3 length: 16 amino acids. Germline lookup yields CDR1 SGHTA and CDR2 FQGTGA. The V end was cut by 4 bases, the J end by 0 bases, with 13 bases between. The CDR3 sequence: CASSSVAFSSYNEQFF. The DNA of the CDR3 is TGTGCCAGCAGCTCCGTAGCGTTTAGCTCCTACAATGAGCAGTTCTTC.

The rearrangement links TRBV10-2 to TRBJ2-7; D is uncertain. Trimming removed 10 bases from V and 5 bases from J, with 15 bases in between. Per germline, CDR1 WSHSY and CDR2 SAAADI. This CDR3 region has 12 residues. CDR3 sequence reads: CATGVIRNEQYF. The CDR3 nucleotides read TGCGCCACCGGAGTCATTCGGAACGAGCAGTACTTC.

The J gene is TRBJ2-7, the V gene TRBV19; TRBD1 matches at 7 bases. This CDR3 is 15 amino acids long. Germline trimming cut 3 bases from V and 2 bases from J; bases unmatched to any gene: 7. Germline values: CDR1 LNHDA, CDR2 SQIVND (reference sequence). The CDR3: CASSIHRGKTYEQYF. The CDR3 DNA reads as TGTGCCAGTAGTATCCACAGGGGCAAAACCTACGAGCAGTACTTC.

This clone was counted once. V usage is TRBV10-3 and J usage is TRBJ1-1; TRBD1 agrees at 8 bases. J was trimmed by 1 base and V by 7 bases; bases with no gene match: 2. CDR1 and CDR2 (germline): ENHRY, SYGVKD. The CDR3 runs 13 residues. Here the CDR3 DNA reads TGTGCCATCAAGGGACAGGAGAACACTGAAGCTTTCTTT. Its protein product is CAIKGQENTEAFF.

This clone was found once. This chain connects TRBV27 to TRBJ2-1; no definite D call. Germline V lookup: CDR1 MNHEY, CDR2 SMNVEV (reference sequence). This CDR3 region has 13 residues. V was trimmed by 0 bases and J by 6 bases, leaving 6 bases between them. The DNA for the CDR3 is TGTGCCAGCAGTTTATCGTCAGGCAATGAGCAGTTCTTC. This translates into CASSLSSGNEQFF.

The chain joins TRBV10-1 to TRBJ2-3; 8 bases line up with TRBD1. The CDR3 extends over 12 amino acids. V gave up 4 bases and J gave up 14 bases; unmatched junction bases: 8. Germline V gene sequence: CDR1 WNHNN, CDR2 SYGVQD (reference sequence). The CDR3 DNA is TGCGCCAGCAGTGGACAGGGGAATATAGCGTATTTT. Encoded protein: CASSGQGNIAYF.

This sequence joins TRBV10-2 and TRBJ2-7; 10 bases match TRBD1. The CDR3 loop spans 15 amino acids. Trimming removed 2 bases from V and 3 bases from J; junction bases left unmatched: 4. Germline CDR1 reads WSHSY; CDR2 reads SAAADI. The CDR3 DNA sequence: TGCGCCAGCAGTGAGCGGGGACAGGGGCTCTACGAGCAGTACTTC. Its protein product is CASSERGQGLYEQYF.

The chain uses TRBV5-1 and TRBJ1-1; D might be TRBD1 (5 bases). Germline CDR1 is SGHRS and CDR2 is YFSETQ. There are 15 residues in the CDR3. The ends were cut back, 0 bases at V and 4 bases at J, with 13 bases in the middle. The CDR3 loop reads CASSLDPGISTEAFF. Written as DNA, the CDR3 is TGCGCCAGCAGCTTGGACCCAGGGATAAGCACTGAAGCTTTCTTT.

V gene TRBV13 combines with J gene TRBJ1-1; D gene ambiguous. There are 15 residues in the CDR3. Trimming removed 5 bases at V and 0 bases at J, with 13 bases between. Germline CDR1 is PRHDT and CDR2 is FYEKMQ (reference sequence). Here the CDR3 reads CASSPERTVNTEAFF. In DNA, the CDR3 is TGTGCCAGCAGCCCGGAGCGGACGGTGAACACTGAAGCTTTCTTT.

The CDR3 loop reads CASSMATSREKTQYF. As DNA, the CDR3 is TGTGCCAGCAGCATGGCGACTAGCCGGGAGAAGACCCAGTACTTC. The V gene is TRBV5-6, the J gene TRBJ2-5, with TRBD2 matching over 7 bases. The germline gives CDR1 SGHDT, CDR2 YYEEEE. V shed 4 bases, J shed 6 bases, and the junction held 12 bases outside the gene matches. The CDR3 is made up of 15 amino acids.